The 22 T cell receptor beta chains below all came from one sample that was sequenced in a study of cytomegalovirus exposure and HLA in healthy donors. It was with 60 Vbeta and 13 Jbeta primers that the PCR ran. Data came from immunoSEQ multiplex PCR; TCRdb stores just in-frame clones and leaves some out. The table lists 150,000 to 200,000 clones, around 79% of them singletons, with roughly 7% in the top ten. The specimen was PBMCs. The receptor source for this set is a male donor in good health and CMV-seropositive.

The rearrangement uses TRBV5-1 and TRBJ1-6; maybe TRBD1 (6 bases). Germline CDR1 is SGHRS and CDR2 is YFSETQ. Trimming cost V 4 bases and J 2 bases, with 13 bases left between them. CDR3 length: 16 residues. The CDR3 loop reads CASSRGGATYNSPLHF. CDR3 DNA: TGCGCCAGCAGCCGGGGGGGGGCCACCTATAATTCACCCCTCCACTTT.

This clone appeared once. The chain recombines TRBV5-1 with TRBJ2-3, with D uncertain. The CDR3 loop spans 13 amino acids. V lost 0 bases to trimming and J lost 5 bases, with 7 bases between them. Germline lookup yields CDR1 SGHRS and CDR2 YFSETQ. CDR3 sequence: CASSLEQIDTQYF. In nucleotides, the CDR3 is TGCGCCAGCAGCTTGGAACAAATAGATACGCAGTATTTT. The full variable domain, rest sourced from reference TRBV5-1 and TRBJ2-3, is KAGVTQTPRYLIKTRGQQVTLSCSPISGHRSVSWYQQTPGQGLQFLFEYFSETQRNKGNFPGRFSGRQFSNSRSEMNVSTLELGDSALYLCASSLEQIDTQYFGPGTRLTVL.

The chain joins TRBV6-4 to TRBJ2-3; possibly TRBD2 for D (7 bases). Germline V gene data show CDR1 as MRHNA and CDR2 as SNTAGT. The V and J ends lost 8 bases and 1 base respectively, with 19 bases between them. The CDR3 totals 16 residues. The CDR3 nucleotides read TGTGCCAGCTCCGAAGGGGGGGGGCGAGGCACAGATACGCAGTATTTT. It yields the protein CASSEGGGRGTDTQYF.

The J gene is TRBJ2-5, the V gene TRBV4-2; 8 bases fit TRBD1. V lost 1 base to trimming and J lost 0 bases; unmatched junction nucleotides: 4. The length of the CDR3 is 16 residues. The germline V gene encodes CDR1 LGHNA and CDR2 YNFKEQ. This chain's CDR3 is CASSQGDRGNQETQYF. The CDR3 nucleotides read TGTGCCAGCAGCCAAGGAGACAGGGGAAACCAAGAGACCCAGTACTTC.

The genes are TRBV6-1 and TRBJ1-1, with TRBD1 matching over 8 bases. Looked up from germline, CDR1 is MNHNS and CDR2 is SASEGT. Trimming removed 6 bases from V and 5 bases from J; junction bases left unmatched: 8. This CDR3 spans 14 amino acids. The CDR3 sequence: CASRMDRERTEAFF. The CDR3 bases are TGTGCCAGCAGGATGGACAGGGAAAGAACTGAAGCTTTCTTT.

The chain couples TRBV10-3 to TRBJ2-5, with 8 positions matching TRBD1. The V gene end was trimmed by 6 bases and the J gene end by 4 bases; junction bases not matched to a gene: 4. This CDR3 has 13 amino acids. CDR1 and CDR2 from the germline V gene are ENHRY and SYGVKD. The CDR3 region is CAIRPTGGETQYF. The CDR3 nucleotides read TGTGCCATCAGGCCTACAGGGGGAGAGACCCAGTACTTC.

This rearrangement joins TRBV5-6 to TRBJ2-1, with D possibly matching TRBD2 (6 bases). Germline CDR1 is SGHDT and CDR2 is YYEEEE. V was pared by 0 bases and J by 2 bases, with 9 bases between. This CDR3 has 15 residues. The DNA of the CDR3 is TGTGCCAGCAGCTTGGCGGGGGTAGCCTACAATGAGCAGTTCTTC. This sequence encodes CASSLAGVAYNEQFF.

The chain carries TRBV4-3 and TRBJ2-3, with 8 positions matching TRBD2. The CDR3 is 17 amino acids. Unmatched junction bases numbered 11, after V lost 4 bases and J lost 2 bases. Germline CDR1 and CDR2: LGHNA and YSLEER. CDR3 sequence (DNA): TGCGCCAGCAGCCCAAATAAGGGCGGGGGGAACACAGATACGCAGTATTTT. This sequence encodes CASSPNKGGGNTDTQYF.

This chain connects TRBV27 to TRBJ2-1; D is perhaps TRBD1 (6 bases). V gave up 6 bases and J gave up 12 bases, with 21 bases separating them. The germline gives CDR1 MNHEY, CDR2 SMNVEV (reference sequence). This CDR3 has 14 residues. The chain's CDR3 is CASSNKFRDKGQFF. The CDR3 region has the DNA TGTGCCAGCAGCAACAAATTCCGGGACAAGGGGCAGTTCTTC.

This clone was seen a few times. This chain connects TRBV4-2 to TRBJ1-4, with no clear D. The CDR3 totals 13 residues. V was cut by 0 bases and J by 5 bases, with 4 bases left in between. The germline CDR1 and CDR2 sequences are LGHNA and YNFKEQ. The CDR3 loop is CASSQDLNEKLFF. In nucleotides, the CDR3 is TGTGCCAGCAGCCAAGACCTGAATGAAAAACTGTTTTTT.

In its sample, this clone was seen a few times. Germline and junction disagree at one end, which may indicate a read error. V is TRBV4-1 and J is TRBJ2-2; D might be TRBD2 (6 bases). This CDR3 spans 14 amino acids. Germline V gene sequence: CDR1 MGHRA, CDR2 YSYEKL. The CDR3 nucleotides are TGCGCCAGCAGTCAAGGAGGGAGAGACGGGGAGCTGTTTTTT. It yields the protein CASSQGGRDGELFF.

This clone was picked up a small number of times. This chain links TRBV6-5 with TRBJ1-1; a possible D gene is TRBD1 (6 bases). Trimming cost V 2 bases and J 0 bases, with 10 bases left between them. The CDR3 covers 15 residues. Germline assignment: CDR1 MNHEY and CDR2 SVGAGI. The CDR3 loop is CASSYTTGMNTEAFF. The CDR3 DNA reads as TGTGCCAGCAGTTACACCACAGGGATGAACACTGAAGCTTTCTTT.

This chain uses TRBV6-1 with TRBJ1-2; D might be TRBD1 (5 bases). Trimming removed 1 base at V and 6 bases at J, with 12 bases between. Germline V gene lookup returns CDR1 MNHNS and CDR2 SASEGT. The CDR3 has 14 amino acids. In nucleotides, the CDR3 is TGTGCCAGCAGTGAAGGAAGGGGAATCAATGGCTACACCTTC. It encodes CASSEGRGINGYTF.

The chain has TRBV4-1 and TRBJ1-6; no reliable D call. Germline loops: CDR1 MGHRA, CDR2 YSYEKL. This CDR3 comprises 15 residues. The ends were cut back, 0 bases at V and 2 bases at J, with 5 bases in the middle. In DNA, the CDR3 is TGCGCCAGCAGCCAAGATCCTACCTATAATTCACCCCTCCACTTT. Translating it yields CASSQDPTYNSPLHF.

This clone has only a few counts. The chain is built from TRBV5-4 and TRBJ2-2; 7 positions match TRBD1. CDR3 length equals 15 residues. Germline values: CDR1 SGHNT, CDR2 YYREEE (reference sequence). The trim removed 4 bases at V and 3 bases at J, leaving 6 bases unmatched. The DNA of the CDR3 is TGTGCCAGCAGCCTACAGGGGTTGGACACCGGGGAGCTGTTTTTT. As protein: CASSLQGLDTGELFF. Combining the CDR3 with reference TRBV5-4 and TRBJ2-2 gives the whole variable domain ETGVTQSPTHLIKTRGQQVTLRCSSQSGHNTVSWYQQALGQGPQFIFQYYREEENGRGNFPPRFSGLQFPNYSSELNVNALELDDSALYLCASSLQGLDTGELFFGEGSRLTVL.

The genes are TRBV30 and TRBJ1-1; TRBD1 matches 8 bases. Germline CDR1 and CDR2: GTSNPN and SVGIG (reference sequence). The CDR3 is 13 amino acids. V was pared by 5 bases and J by 8 bases, with 10 bases of the junction left unmatched. The CDR3 spells CAWFTRTGQEAFF. CDR3 nucleotide sequence: TGTGCCTGGTTCACGAGGACAGGGCAAGAAGCTTTCTTT.

The J gene is TRBJ1-2, the V gene TRBV9; D unclear. Trimming left V 0 bases short and J 8 bases short, with 17 bases between. The germline CDR1 and CDR2 sequences are SGDLS and YYNGEE. The CDR3 loop spans 15 amino acids. The CDR3 spells CASSVALLGGGGYTF. CDR3 DNA sequence: TGTGCCAGCAGCGTAGCCCTCCTGGGCGGCGGGGGCTACACCTTC.

Only a few counts were recorded for this clone. This chain uses TRBV13 with TRBJ2-1; 8 nucleotides agree with TRBD2. V trimming: 5 bases; J trimming: 4 bases; junction bases outside the gene matches: 7. Germline assignment: CDR1 PRHDT and CDR2 FYEKMQ (reference sequence). The CDR3 consists of 15 residues. The CDR3 reads CASSPSGSLYNEQFF. In DNA, the CDR3 is TGTGCCAGCAGCCCAAGCGGGAGTCTGTACAATGAGCAGTTCTTC. Full variable domain (missing parts from reference TRBV13 and TRBJ2-1): AAGVIQSPRHLIKEKRETATLKCYPIPRHDTVYWYQQGPGQDPQFLISFYEKMQSDKGSIPDRFSAQQFSDYHSELNMSSLELGDSALYFCASSPSGSLYNEQFFGPGTRLTVL.

As to this clone: At one of its ends the junction is not consistent with the germline gene, which may arise from a read error. This rearrangement joins TRBV29-1 to TRBJ2-1; 9 nucleotides match TRBD2. CDR3 length equals 13 residues. The germline V gene has CDR1 SQVTM and CDR2 ANQGSEA. The CDR3 DNA sequence: TGCAGCGTTGAACTACTAGCGGGCAATGAGCGGTTCTTC. Translating gives CSVELLAGNERFF.

The chain carries TRBV14 and TRBJ1-4; D is unresolved. The CDR3 consists of 14 residues. The V end was cut by 3 bases, the J end by 4 bases, with 9 bases between. Germline CDR1 and CDR2: SGHDN and FVKESK. CDR3 in amino acids: CASSHVGDNEKLFF. For the CDR3, the DNA is TGTGCCAGCAGCCATGTCGGGGATAATGAAAAACTGTTTTTT.

V and J are TRBV4-3 and TRBJ2-6, with D tentatively TRBD1 (5 bases). Germline CDR1 is LGHNA and CDR2 is YSLEER. This CDR3 is built from 17 residues. V dropped 1 base and J dropped 0 bases, with 10 bases sitting between them. The CDR3 protein is CASSQGQSISGANVLTF. The CDR3 region has the DNA TGCGCCAGCAGCCAAGGACAGAGCATCTCTGGGGCCAACGTCCTGACTTTC.

This rearrangement joins TRBV5-4 to TRBJ1-1; D is perhaps TRBD1 (6 bases). Trimming stripped 6 bases from V and 5 bases from J, with 11 bases between. Per germline, CDR1 SGHNT and CDR2 YYREEE (reference sequence). The CDR3 contains 12 residues. The DNA of the CDR3 is TGTGCCAGCAACACAGGGAATACTGAAGCTTTCTTT. Residues: CASNTGNTEAFF. Full variable domain (remainder filled in from reference TRBV5-4 and TRBJ1-1): ETGVTQSPTHLIKTRGQQVTLRCSSQSGHNTVSWYQQALGQGPQFIFQYYREEENGRGNFPPRFSGLQFPNYSSELNVNALELDDSALYLCASNTGNTEAFFGQGTRLTVV.